This TCR beta chain was identified in a study of blood T cell repertoires in COVID-19. Study overall: The United States, Italy and Spain supplied acute and convalescent COVID-19 samples.

Germline V CDR1 and CDR2: SGHRS, YFSETQ. The CDR3 is 14 amino acids. V was clipped by 4 bases and J by 2 bases; unmatched bases: 4. In the study's own analysis: For nucleated cells, counts were estimated from reference gene primer amplification. Method: immunoSEQ multiplex PCR; TCRdb's copy keeps in-frame clones and lacks some. The DNA gave D and trimming, while V, J and clone size come from that table. This sample carries 190,000 or so clones, roughly 89% of them seen once, and the ten largest clones take approximately 6.2%. Sequencing was carried out using peripheral blood. The sequence derives from a man between 60 and 70 years old who had recovered from COVID-19. V and J are TRBV5-1 and TRBJ2-3, with TRBD1 matching over 7 bases. The CDR3 DNA reads as TGCGCCAGCAGCCCCGGACAGGCCACAGATACGCAGTATTTT. Translating it yields CASSPGQATDTQYF.